A selection of T cell receptor beta chains follows, all from one sample in a study of cytomegalovirus exposure and HLA in healthy donors. The method was immunoSEQ multiplex PCR; TCRdb's version includes in-frame clones alone and lacks a portion of them. The sample has hundreds of thousands of clones, roughly four fifths seen once. Sequencing was carried out using PBMCs. These TCRs come from a girl aged 10 to 17 in good health and CMV-seronegative. The conserved cysteine and the conserved F or W are not part of the CDR3 here. A D gene is named only where the DNA matches it firmly.

14	TRBV5-4	TRBD2	TRBJ2-3	ASSLAGGRVADTQY
12	TRBV4-1	NA	TRBJ1-3	ASSQGRTGNTIY
12	TRBV5-6	NA	TRBJ1-4	ASSFFGRVEKLF
12	TRBV19	NA	TRBJ1-2	ASTLTGINYGYT
10	TRBV19	NA	TRBJ2-7	ASIGDIGEQY
15	TRBV7-9	TRBD1	TRBJ1-1	ASSLDRDLDWNTEAF
13	TRBV9	NA	TRBJ1-1	ASSPKGGMNTEAF
14	TRBV27	TRBD2	TRBJ2-5	ASSLQFAGGQETQY
11	TRBV18	TRBD2	TRBJ2-3	ASSLGLADTQY
14	TRBV7-9	TRBD2	TRBJ2-1	ASSPGGSHGRNEQF
12	TRBV7-2	NA	TRBJ2-7	ASSLEPGSYEQY
14	TRBV5-1	TRBD1	TRBJ2-5	ASSLGGQGALETQY
13	TRBV6-1	TRBD1	TRBJ1-3	ASSQGAYSGNTIY
14	TRBV5-1	TRBD2	TRBJ2-1	ASSPGARGGRDEQF
14	TRBV28	NA	TRBJ2-7	ASSRSDMVAPYEQY
10	TRBV7-9	NA	TRBJ2-7	ASSFDLGEQY
11	TRBV19	TRBD1	TRBJ1-2	ASSIAGGDGYT
17	TRBV7-2	NA	TRBJ2-7	ASSLLGPLAGSPSYEQY
14	TRBV28	NA	TRBJ2-7	ASSFSVESLSNEQY
11	TRBV29-1	NA	TRBJ2-1	SVGGTSYNEQF
15	TRBV11-1	NA	TRBJ1-2	ASSSGGRARTSYGYT
12	TRBV6-5	TRBD1	TRBJ1-2	ASSSGQGKYGYT
12	TRBV4-1	TRBD2	TRBJ2-1	ASRGLAGNNEQF
15	TRBV7-2	TRBD2	TRBJ2-5	ASSLGPGTSGKETQY
14	TRBV5-8	NA	TRBJ2-4	ASSLELTELKNIQY
12	TRBV6-5	NA	TRBJ1-5	ASSYSQGSQPQH
12	TRBV5-4	NA	TRBJ1-2	ASSLDTKYYGYT
13	TRBV6-5	NA	TRBJ1-5	ASSPIGGLDQPQH
13	TRBV6-5	NA	TRBJ2-1	AILPITGERHEQF